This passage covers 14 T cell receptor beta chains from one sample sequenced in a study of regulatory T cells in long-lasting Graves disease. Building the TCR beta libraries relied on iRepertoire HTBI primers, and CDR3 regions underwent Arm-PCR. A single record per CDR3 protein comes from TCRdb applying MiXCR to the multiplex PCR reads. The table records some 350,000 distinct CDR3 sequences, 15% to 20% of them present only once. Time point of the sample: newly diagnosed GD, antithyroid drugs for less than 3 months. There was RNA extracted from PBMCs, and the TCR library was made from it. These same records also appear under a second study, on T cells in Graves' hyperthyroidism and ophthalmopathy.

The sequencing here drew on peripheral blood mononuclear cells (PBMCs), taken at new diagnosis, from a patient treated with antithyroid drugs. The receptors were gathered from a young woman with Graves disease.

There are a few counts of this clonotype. CDR3 nucleotide sequence: TGTGCCAGCAGTTACTCGACTAGCGGGGGGGGGGATGAGCAGTTCTTC. Its translation: CASSYSTSGGGDEQFF. The gene calls are TRBV28 and TRBJ2-1; TRBD2 agrees at 14 bases. This CDR3 has 16 amino acids. Losses at the gene ends were 4 bases for V and 8 bases for J; bases not matched to a gene: 7. Germline CDR1 is MDHEN and CDR2 is SYDVKM. Variable domain in full (rest from reference TRBV28 and TRBJ2-1): DVKVTQSSRYLVKRTGEKVFLECVQDMDHENMFWYRQDPGLGLRLIYFSYDVKMKEKGDIPEGYSVSREKKERFSLILESASTNQTSMYLCASSYSTSGGGDEQFFGPGTRLTVL.

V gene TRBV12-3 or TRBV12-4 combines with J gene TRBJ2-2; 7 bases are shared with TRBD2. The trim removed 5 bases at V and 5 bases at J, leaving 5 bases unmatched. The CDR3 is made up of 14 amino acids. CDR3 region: CASSGGGRTGELFF. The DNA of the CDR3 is TGTGCCAGCAGTGGGGGGGGGAGGACCGGGGAGCTGTTTTTT.

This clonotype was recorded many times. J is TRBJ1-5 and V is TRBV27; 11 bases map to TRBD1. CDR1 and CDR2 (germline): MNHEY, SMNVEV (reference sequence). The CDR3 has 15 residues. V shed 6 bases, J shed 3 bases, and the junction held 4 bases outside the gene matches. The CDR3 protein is CASRRTGGNNQPQHF. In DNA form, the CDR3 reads TGTGCCAGCAGACGGACAGGGGGCAACAATCAGCCCCAGCATTTT.

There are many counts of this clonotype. The CDR3 here is CASSERQGAQTEAFF. The DNA for the CDR3 is TGTGCCAGCAGCGAACGACAGGGGGCTCAGACTGAAGCTTTCTTT. The chain is built from TRBV5-4 and TRBJ1-1; 10 bases fit TRBD1. The germline V gene has CDR1 SGHNT and CDR2 YYREEE (reference sequence). The J segment lost 5 bases and the V segment lost 4 bases, leaving 8 bases of the junction unmatched. The CDR3 covers 15 residues.

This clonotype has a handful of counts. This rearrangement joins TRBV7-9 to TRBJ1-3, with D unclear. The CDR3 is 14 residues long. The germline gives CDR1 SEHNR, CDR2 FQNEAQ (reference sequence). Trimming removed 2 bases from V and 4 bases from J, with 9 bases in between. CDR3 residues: CASSLLGSGNTIYF. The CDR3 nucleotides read TGTGCCAGCAGCTTATTGGGGTCCGGAAACACCATATATTTT.

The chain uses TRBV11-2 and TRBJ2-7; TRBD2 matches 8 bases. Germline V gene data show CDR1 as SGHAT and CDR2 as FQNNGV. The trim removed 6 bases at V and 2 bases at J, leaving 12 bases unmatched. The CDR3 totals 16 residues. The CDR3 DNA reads TGTGCCAGCAGGTATAGCGGGATAAAAAACACCTACGAGCAGTACTTC. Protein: CASRYSGIKNTYEQYF.

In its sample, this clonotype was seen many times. The CDR3 protein is CASTIEGFGGETQYF. The DNA of the CDR3 is TGTGCCAGCACCATAGAAGGTTTTGGGGGCGAGACCCAGTACTTC. This chain connects TRBV12-3 or TRBV12-4 to TRBJ2-5; possibly TRBD1 for D (6 bases). Trimming stripped 7 bases from V and 5 bases from J, with 20 bases between. The CDR3 is 15 residues long.

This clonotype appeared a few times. The CDR3 nucleotides read TGTGCCAGCAGCTTAGGAGGGTTGGGGAAACTGTTTTTT. It specifies CASSLGGLGKLFF. The V call is TRBV7-2, the J call TRBJ1-4; D remains ambiguous. CDR3 length: 13 residues. Germline CDR1 SGHTA, CDR2 FQGNSA. Trimming pared 1 base from V and 11 bases from J, leaving 11 bases between.

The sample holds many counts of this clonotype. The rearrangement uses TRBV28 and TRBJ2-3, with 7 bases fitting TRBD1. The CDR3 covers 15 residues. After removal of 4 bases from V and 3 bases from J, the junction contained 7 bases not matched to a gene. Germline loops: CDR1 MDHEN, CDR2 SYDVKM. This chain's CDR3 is CASSSNRGWTDTQYF. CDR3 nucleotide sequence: TGTGCCAGCAGTTCCAACAGGGGTTGGACAGATACGCAGTATTTT.

The CDR3 coding sequence is TGTGCCAGCAGCTTCGGGACAGCCTTCTACGAGCAGTACTTC. It codes for CASSFGTAFYEQYF. V is TRBV11-2 and J is TRBJ2-7; 7 positions agree with TRBD1. There are 14 residues in the CDR3. The V gene end was trimmed by 3 bases and the J gene end by 3 bases; junction bases not matched to a gene: 5. CDR1 SGHAT and CDR2 FQNNGV come from the germline V gene.

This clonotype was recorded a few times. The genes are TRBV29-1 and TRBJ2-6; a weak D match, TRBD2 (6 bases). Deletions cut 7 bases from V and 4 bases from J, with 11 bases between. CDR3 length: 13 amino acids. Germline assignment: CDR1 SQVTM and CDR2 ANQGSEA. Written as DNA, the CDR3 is TGCAGCGCGGGAGTAGCCGGGGCCAACGTCCTGACTTTC. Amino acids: CSAGVAGANVLTF.

The CDR3 DNA follows: TGTGCCAGCAGCCAAGAAGGCAGGGTCTACGAGCAGTACTTC. Protein product: CASSQEGRVYEQYF. The chain links TRBV3-1 to TRBJ2-7; a weak D match, TRBD1 (5 bases). The CDR3 runs to 14 residues. Germline loops: CDR1 LGHDT, CDR2 YNNKEL (reference sequence). Between the trimmed V and J ends, which lost 0 bases and 3 bases, there was a span of 9 bases.

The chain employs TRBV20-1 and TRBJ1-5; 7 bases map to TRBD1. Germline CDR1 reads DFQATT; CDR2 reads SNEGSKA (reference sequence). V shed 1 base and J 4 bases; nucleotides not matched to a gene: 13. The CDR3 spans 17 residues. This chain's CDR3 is CSARGSQAQGTNQPQHF. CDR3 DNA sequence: TGCAGTGCTAGAGGGTCCCAAGCACAGGGGACGAATCAGCCCCAGCATTTT.

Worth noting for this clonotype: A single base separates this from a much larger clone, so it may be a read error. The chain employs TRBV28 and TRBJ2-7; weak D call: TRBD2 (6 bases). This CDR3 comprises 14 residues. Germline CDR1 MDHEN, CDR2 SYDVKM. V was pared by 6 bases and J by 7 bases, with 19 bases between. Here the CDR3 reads CASRRDQASDEQYF. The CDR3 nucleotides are TGTGCCAGCAGGCGGGACCAAGCATCCGATGAGCAGTACTTC.